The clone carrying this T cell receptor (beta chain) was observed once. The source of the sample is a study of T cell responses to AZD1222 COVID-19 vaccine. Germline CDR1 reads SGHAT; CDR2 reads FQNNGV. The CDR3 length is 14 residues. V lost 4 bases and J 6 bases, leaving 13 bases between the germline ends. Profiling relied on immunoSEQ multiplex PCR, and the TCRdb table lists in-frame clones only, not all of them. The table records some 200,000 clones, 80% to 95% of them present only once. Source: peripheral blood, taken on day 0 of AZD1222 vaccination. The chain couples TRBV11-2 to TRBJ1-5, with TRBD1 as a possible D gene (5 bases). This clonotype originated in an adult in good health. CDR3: CASSSQGVAQPQHF. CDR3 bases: TGTGCCAGCAGCTCTCAGGGAGTAGCTCAGCCCCAGCATTTT. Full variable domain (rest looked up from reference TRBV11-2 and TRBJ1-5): EAGVAQSPRYKIIEKRQSVAFWCNPISGHATLYWYQQILGQGPKLLIQFQNNGVVDDSQLPKDRFSAERLKGVDSTLKIQPAKLEDSAVYLCASSSQGVAQPQHFGDGTRLSIL.